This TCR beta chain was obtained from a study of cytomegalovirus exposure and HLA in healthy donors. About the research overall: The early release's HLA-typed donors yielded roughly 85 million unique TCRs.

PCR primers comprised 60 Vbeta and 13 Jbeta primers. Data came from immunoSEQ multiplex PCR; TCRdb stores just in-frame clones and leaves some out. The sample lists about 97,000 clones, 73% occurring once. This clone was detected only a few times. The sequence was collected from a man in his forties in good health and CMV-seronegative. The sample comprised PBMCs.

The CDR3 protein is CASSQDIARQGGDTQYF. CDR3 DNA sequence: TGTGCCAGCAGCCAAGATATCGCGCGCCAAGGCGGAGATACGCAGTATTTT. The chain couples TRBV4-2 to TRBJ2-3, with D unresolved. This CDR3 region has 17 residues. Per germline, CDR1 LGHNA and CDR2 YNFKEQ. The V gene lost 0 bases and the J gene lost 5 bases, with 18 bases spanning the gap.